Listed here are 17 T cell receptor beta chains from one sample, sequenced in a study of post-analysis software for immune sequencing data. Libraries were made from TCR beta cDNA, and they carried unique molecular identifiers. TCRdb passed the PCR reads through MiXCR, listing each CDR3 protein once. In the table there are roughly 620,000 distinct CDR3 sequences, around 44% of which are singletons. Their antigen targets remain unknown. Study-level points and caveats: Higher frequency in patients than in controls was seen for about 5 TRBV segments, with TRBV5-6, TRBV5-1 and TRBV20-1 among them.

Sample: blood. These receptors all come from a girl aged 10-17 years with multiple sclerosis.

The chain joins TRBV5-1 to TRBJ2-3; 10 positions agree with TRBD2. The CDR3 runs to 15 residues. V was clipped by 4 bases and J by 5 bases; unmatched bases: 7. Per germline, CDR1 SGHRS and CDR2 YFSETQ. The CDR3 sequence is CASSVGIAGGDTQYF. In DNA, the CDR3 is TGCGCCAGCAGCGTGGGAATAGCGGGAGGAGATACGCAGTATTTT.

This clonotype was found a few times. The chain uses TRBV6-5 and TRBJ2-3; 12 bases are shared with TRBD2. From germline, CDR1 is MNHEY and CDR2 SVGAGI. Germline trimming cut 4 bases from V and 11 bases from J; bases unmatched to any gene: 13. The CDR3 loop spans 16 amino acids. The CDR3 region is CASSSPRLAGVNEQYF. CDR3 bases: TGTGCCAGCAGTTCACCAAGACTAGCGGGAGTCAATGAGCAGTATTTT.

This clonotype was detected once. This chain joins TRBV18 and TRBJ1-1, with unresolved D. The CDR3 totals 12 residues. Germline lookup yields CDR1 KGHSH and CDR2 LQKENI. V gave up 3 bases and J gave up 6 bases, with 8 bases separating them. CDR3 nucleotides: TGTGCCAGCTCACCCCAGACGGCTGAAGCTTTCTTT. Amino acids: CASSPQTAEAFF.

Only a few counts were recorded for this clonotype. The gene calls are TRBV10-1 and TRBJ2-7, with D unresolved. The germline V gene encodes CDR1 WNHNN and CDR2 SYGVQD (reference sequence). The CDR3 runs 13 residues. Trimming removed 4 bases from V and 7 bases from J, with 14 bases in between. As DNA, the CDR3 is TGCGCCAGCAGTGTCCTGCCCCCTACGGAGCAGTACTTC. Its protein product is CASSVLPPTEQYF.

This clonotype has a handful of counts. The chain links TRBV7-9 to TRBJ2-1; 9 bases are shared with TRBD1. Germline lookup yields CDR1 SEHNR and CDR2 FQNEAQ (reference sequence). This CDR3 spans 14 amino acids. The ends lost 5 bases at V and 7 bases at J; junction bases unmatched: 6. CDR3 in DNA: TGTGCCAGCAGCCCCCACAGGGGGCAGAATGAGCAGTTCTTC. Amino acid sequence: CASSPHRGQNEQFF.

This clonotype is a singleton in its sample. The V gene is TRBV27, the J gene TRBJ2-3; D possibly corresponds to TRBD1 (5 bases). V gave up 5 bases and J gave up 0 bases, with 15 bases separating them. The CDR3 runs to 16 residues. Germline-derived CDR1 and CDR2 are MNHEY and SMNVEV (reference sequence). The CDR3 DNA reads TGTGCCAGCAGTCCCACGGTGGGGCCCAGCACAGATACGCAGTATTTT. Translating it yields CASSPTVGPSTDTQYF.

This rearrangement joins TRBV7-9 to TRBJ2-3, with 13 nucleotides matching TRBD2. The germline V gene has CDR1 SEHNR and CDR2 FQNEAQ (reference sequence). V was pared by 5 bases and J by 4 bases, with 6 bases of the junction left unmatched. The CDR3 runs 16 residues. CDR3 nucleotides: TGTGCCAGCAGCCCCTGGACTAGCGGGGGCTCAGATACGCAGTATTTT. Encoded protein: CASSPWTSGGSDTQYF.

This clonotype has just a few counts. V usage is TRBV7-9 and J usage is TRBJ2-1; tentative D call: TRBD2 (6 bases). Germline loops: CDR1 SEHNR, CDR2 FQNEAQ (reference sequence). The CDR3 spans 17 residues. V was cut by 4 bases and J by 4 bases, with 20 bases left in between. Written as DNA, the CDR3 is TGTGCCAGCAGCTCCGCCCTGGGGGGAGTTGCTTACAATGAGCAGTTCTTC. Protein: CASSSALGGVAYNEQFF. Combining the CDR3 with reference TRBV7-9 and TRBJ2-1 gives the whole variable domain DTGVSQNPRHKITKRGQNVTFRCDPISEHNRLYWYRQTLGQGPEFLTYFQNEAQLEKSRLLSDRFSAERPKGSFSTLEIQRTEQGDSAMYLCASSSALGGVAYNEQFFGPGTRLTVL.

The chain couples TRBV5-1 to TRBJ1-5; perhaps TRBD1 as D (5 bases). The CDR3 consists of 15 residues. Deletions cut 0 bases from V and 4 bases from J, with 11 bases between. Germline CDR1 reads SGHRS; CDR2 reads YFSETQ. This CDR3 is CASSLGDLPNQPQHF. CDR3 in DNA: TGCGCCAGCAGCTTGGGGGACTTACCTAATCAGCCCCAGCATTTT.

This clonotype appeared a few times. This chain's CDR3 is CAISTGTQETQYF. In DNA form, the CDR3 reads TGTGCCATCAGTACCGGGACCCAAGAGACCCAGTACTTC. The V call is TRBV10-3, the J call TRBJ2-5, with D perhaps matching TRBD1 or TRBD2 (5 bases each). Germline CDR1 and CDR2: ENHRY and SYGVKD. The V end was cut by 5 bases, the J end by 1 base, with 8 bases between. There are 13 residues in the CDR3.

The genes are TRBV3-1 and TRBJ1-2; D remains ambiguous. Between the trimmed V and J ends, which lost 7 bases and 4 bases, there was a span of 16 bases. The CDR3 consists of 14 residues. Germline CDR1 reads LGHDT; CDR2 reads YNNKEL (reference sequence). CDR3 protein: CASTREWHTYGYTF. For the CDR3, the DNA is TGTGCCAGCACCAGAGAATGGCATACCTATGGCTACACCTTC.

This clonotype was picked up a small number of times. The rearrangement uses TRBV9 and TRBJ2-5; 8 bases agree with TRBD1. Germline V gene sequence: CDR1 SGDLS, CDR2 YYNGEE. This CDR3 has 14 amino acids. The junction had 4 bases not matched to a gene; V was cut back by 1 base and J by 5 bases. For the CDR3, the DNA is TGTGCCAGCAGCGTACAGGGGGCCCGGGAGACCCAGTACTTC. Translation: CASSVQGARETQYF.

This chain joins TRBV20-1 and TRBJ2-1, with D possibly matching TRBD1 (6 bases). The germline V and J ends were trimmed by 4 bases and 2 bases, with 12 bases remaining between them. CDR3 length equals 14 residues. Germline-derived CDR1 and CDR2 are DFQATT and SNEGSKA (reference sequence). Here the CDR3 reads CSATHRDPYNEQFF. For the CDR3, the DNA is TGCAGTGCTACACACAGGGACCCCTACAATGAGCAGTTCTTC.

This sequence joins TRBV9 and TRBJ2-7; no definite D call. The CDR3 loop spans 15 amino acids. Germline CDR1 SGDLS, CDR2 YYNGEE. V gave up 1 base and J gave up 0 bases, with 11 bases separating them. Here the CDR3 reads CASSVSSSSSYEQYF. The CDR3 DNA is TGTGCCAGCAGCGTATCCAGCTCAAGCTCCTACGAGCAGTACTTC.

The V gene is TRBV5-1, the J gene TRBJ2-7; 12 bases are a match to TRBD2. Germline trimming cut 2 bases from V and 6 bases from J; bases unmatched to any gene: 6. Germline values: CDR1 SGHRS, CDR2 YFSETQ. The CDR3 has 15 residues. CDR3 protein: CASSFEGLAGSEQYF. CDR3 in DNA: TGCGCCAGCAGCTTCGAGGGACTAGCGGGCTCCGAGCAGTACTTC. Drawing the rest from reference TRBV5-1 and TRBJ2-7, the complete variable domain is KAGVTQTPRYLIKTRGQQVTLSCSPISGHRSVSWYQQTPGQGLQFLFEYFSETQRNKGNFPGRFSGRQFSNSRSEMNVSTLELGDSALYLCASSFEGLAGSEQYFGPGTRLTVT.

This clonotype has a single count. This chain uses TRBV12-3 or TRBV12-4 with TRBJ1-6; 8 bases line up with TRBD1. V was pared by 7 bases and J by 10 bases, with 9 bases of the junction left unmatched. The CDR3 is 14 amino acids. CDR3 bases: TGTGCCAGCACCCTAGACAGGGGAGGATCACCCCTCCACTTT. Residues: CASTLDRGGSPLHF.

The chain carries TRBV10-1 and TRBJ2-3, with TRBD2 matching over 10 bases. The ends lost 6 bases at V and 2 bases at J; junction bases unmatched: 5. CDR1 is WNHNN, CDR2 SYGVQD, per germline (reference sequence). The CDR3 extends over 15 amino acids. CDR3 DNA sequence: TGCGCCAGCAGGGAAACTAGCGGGGCCACAGATACGCAGTATTTT. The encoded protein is CASRETSGATDTQYF.